This TCR beta chain derives from a study of technical replicates of blood from several donors. Method: immunoSEQ multiplex PCR; TCRdb's copy keeps in-frame clones and lacks some. The sample includes more than 13,000 clones, approximately 80% seen only once; the top ten take about 13%. This sequence was found in a human donor in good health. The sample consisted of PBMCs.

This chain's CDR3 is CASSTPADEQYF. The CDR3 coding sequence is TGTGCCAGCAGTACCCCTGCGGACGAGCAGTACTTC. The chain has TRBV2 and TRBJ2-7; D not certain. V was cut by 5 bases and J by 5 bases, with 10 bases left in between. The CDR3 covers 12 residues. The germline CDR1 and CDR2 sequences are SNHLY and FYNNEI. Based on the CDR3 plus reference TRBV2 and TRBJ2-7, the full variable domain is EPEVTQTPSHQVTQMGQEVILRCVPISNHLYFYWYRQILGQKVEFLVSFYNNEISEKSEIFDDQFSVERPDGSNFTLKIRSTKLEDSAMYFCASSTPADEQYFGPGTRLTVT.